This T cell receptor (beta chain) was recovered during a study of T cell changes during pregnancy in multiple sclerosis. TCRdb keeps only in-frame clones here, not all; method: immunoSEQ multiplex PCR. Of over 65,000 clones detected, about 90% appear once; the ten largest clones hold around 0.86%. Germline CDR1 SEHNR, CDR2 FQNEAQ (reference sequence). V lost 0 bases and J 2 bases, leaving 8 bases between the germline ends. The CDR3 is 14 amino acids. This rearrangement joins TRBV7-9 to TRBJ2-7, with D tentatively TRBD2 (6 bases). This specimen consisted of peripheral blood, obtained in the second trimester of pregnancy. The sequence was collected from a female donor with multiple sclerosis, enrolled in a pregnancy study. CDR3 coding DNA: TGTGCCAGCAGCTTAGCGGGGGGAACCTACGAGCAGTACTTC. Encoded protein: CASSLAGGTYEQYF.